This TCR beta chain is drawn from a study of vaccination and CD4 T cells after COVID-19. Documented treatment: 10-day PBMC culture with coronavirus spike peptide pools or control peptides (ViraFEST assay). According to the study, CD4+ T cells from the unexposed donor were gathered ahead of the COVID-19 pandemic (2011-2018). Per well, approximately 2 million PBMCs were cultured in the presence of around 9.1 IU/ml IL-2 and roughly 10 ug/ml peptide pools. Four cold-coronavirus spikes and SARS-CoV-2 S/N were the probes applied, cells permitting, to CD4+ T cells from unexposed donors. Study-wide points: Post-vaccination reactive clonotypes (median roughly 37) did not differ significantly from post-infection (under 22).

This clonotype has only one observation. Its antigen is not known. The assay that was used to sequence DNA from cultured CD4+ T cells was the Oncomine TCR Beta short-read assay. Once CD4+ T cells had been cultured, genomic DNA was extracted from them. One entry per CDR3 protein, called by TCRdb with MiXCR from the PCR reads. The data show about 7,500 distinct CDR3 sequences, about 40% seen once. Germline CDR1 reads KGHSH; CDR2 reads LQKENI. V dropped 3 bases and J dropped 2; count of bases not matched to a gene: 5. The CDR3 sequence is 15 residues long. The receptor comes from a human donor in good health. Sample: CD4+ T cells from blood, cultured in vitro. This chain connects TRBV18 to TRBJ1-2; the match to TRBD1 covers 8 bases. CDR3 protein: CASSPMDRANYGYTF. The CDR3 DNA is TGTGCCAGCTCACCTATGGACAGGGCCAACTATGGCTACACCTTC.